The clone carrying this T cell receptor beta chain was recorded many times. Its cognate antigen is unknown. The record originates from a study of T cell repertoires in cytomegalovirus infection. Study as a whole: Public signatures in TCR beta pointed to CMV infection and matching HLA type.

Broader study findings: Cumulative public TCR beta family frequency identified CMV carriers with the relevant HLA. HLA-C-restricted TCR beta clonotypes specific for CMV led the ex vivo response.

Germline CDR1 MDHEN, CDR2 SYDVKM. The germline V and J ends were trimmed by 3 bases and 4 bases, with 13 bases remaining between them. The length of the CDR3 is 14 residues. One entry per CDR3 protein, called by TCRdb with MiXCR from the reads. The sample contains 150,000 to 160,000 distinct CDR3 sequences, around a quarter of which appear only once. This receptor was obtained from a human donor in good health (CMV status not recorded). Some clones in this sample may be carry-over from other donors' samples. Sequenced sample: PBMCs. The chain links TRBV28 to TRBJ2-7, with D perhaps TRBD1 or TRBD2 (6 bases each). The CDR3: CASSLRDTSYEQYF. The CDR3 DNA follows: TGTGCCAGCAGTTTGCGGGACACTTCTTACGAGCAGTACTTC.